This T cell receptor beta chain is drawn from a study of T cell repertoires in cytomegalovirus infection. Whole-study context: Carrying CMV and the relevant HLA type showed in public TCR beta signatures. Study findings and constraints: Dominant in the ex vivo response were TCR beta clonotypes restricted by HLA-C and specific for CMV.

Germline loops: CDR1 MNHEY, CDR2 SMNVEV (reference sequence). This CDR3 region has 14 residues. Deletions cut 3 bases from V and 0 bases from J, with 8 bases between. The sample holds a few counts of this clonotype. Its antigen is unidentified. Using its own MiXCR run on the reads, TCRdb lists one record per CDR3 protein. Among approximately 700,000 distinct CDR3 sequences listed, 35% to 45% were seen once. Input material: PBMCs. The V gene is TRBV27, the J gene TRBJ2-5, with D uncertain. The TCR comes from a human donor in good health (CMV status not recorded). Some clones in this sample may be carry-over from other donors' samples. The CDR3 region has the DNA TGTGCCAGCAGTTTGTCCTTGTACCAAGAGACCCAGTACTTC. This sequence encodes CASSLSLYQETQYF.